This T cell receptor beta chain was captured by sequencing in a study of cytomegalovirus exposure and HLA in healthy donors. About this clone itself: No antigen is known for it.

Germline assignment: CDR1 SGHVS and CDR2 FQNEAQ. This CDR3 contains 14 residues. Trimming removed 1 base at V and 7 bases at J, with 10 bases between. Overall study results and limits: It was reported that the classifier diagnosed cytomegalovirus status with high specificity and sensitivity in both the original and validation cohorts. Cytomegalovirus association was assigned to over 150 TCR beta chains. First-cohort TCR clusters tended to co-occur in the approximately 120 validation repertoires, a later analysis found.

The method was immunoSEQ multiplex PCR; TCRdb's version includes in-frame clones alone and lacks a portion of them. Of 150,000 to 200,000 clones in the sample, roughly 90% were seen once. This receptor was taken from a man between 18 and 29 years old in good health and CMV-seropositive. The chain links TRBV7-8 to TRBJ1-4; a weak D match, TRBD1 (5 bases). The sample taken for sequencing was PBMCs. In DNA, the CDR3 is TGTGCCAGCAGCTTAGGGACAAATCTTGAAAAACTGTTTTTT. Amino acids: CASSLGTNLEKLFF. Full variable domain (remainder filled in from reference TRBV7-8 and TRBJ1-4): GAGVSQSPRYKVAKRGQDVALRCDPISGHVSLFWYQQALGQGPEFLTYFQNEAQLDKSGLPSDRFFAERPEGSVSTLKIQRTQQEDSAVYLCASSLGTNLEKLFFGSGTQLSVL.